One sample yielded the 12 T cell receptor beta chains listed below, sequenced in a study of T-cell reconstitution after alpha-beta-depleted transplantation in children. During its preparation, the TCRbeta library received unique molecular identifiers. One entry per CDR3 protein results from TCRdb running MiXCR on the PCR reads. This table has roughly 500,000 distinct CDR3 sequences, less than 35% appearing once. The sample in question was PBMCs from the stem cell graft donor, obtained from the stem cell graft. The receptors stem from a human donor who donated a stem cell graft to a child with aplastic anemia.

This clonotype came up a few times. This chain links TRBV29-1 with TRBJ1-5; 9 nucleotides align to TRBD1. This CDR3 comprises 15 residues. Germline trimming cut 4 bases from V and 4 bases from J; bases unmatched to any gene: 8. Per the germline V gene, CDR1 is SQVTM and CDR2 is ANQGSEA. DNA for the CDR3: TGCAGCGTTGTTGTGACAGGGGGTGGAAATCAGCCCCAGCATTTT. Encoded protein: CSVVVTGGGNQPQHF.

In this sample, this clonotype turned up a few times. The rearrangement links TRBV7-2 to TRBJ1-1, with 7 nucleotides matching TRBD1. V was clipped by 3 bases and J by 5 bases; unmatched bases: 12. In germline, CDR1 is SGHTA, CDR2 FQGNSA. The CDR3 covers 16 residues. This CDR3 reads CASSFFQGGRGTEAFF. In nucleotides, the CDR3 is TGTGCCAGCAGCTTTTTTCAAGGGGGCCGTGGGACTGAAGCTTTCTTT.

This chain uses TRBV12-3 or TRBV12-4 with TRBJ2-5; D is possibly TRBD2 (6 bases). The CDR3 has 14 residues. Trimming removed 2 bases from V and 1 base from J, with 8 bases in between. CDR3 coding DNA: TGTGCCAGCAGTTTACAGCGGGCCCAAGAGACCCAGTACTTC. Its translation: CASSLQRAQETQYF.

This clonotype was found a few times. The chain combines TRBV10-3 with TRBJ1-1; D gene unclear. The germline V gene encodes CDR1 ENHRY and CDR2 SYGVKD. The CDR3 runs 15 residues. The V gene lost 2 bases and the J gene lost 1 base, with 11 bases spanning the gap. CDR3 sequence (DNA): TGTGCCATCAGTGAGCCGAACACGAGGAACACTGAAGCTTTCTTT. Translated: CAISEPNTRNTEAFF.

The V and J genes are TRBV29-1 and TRBJ1-2; D uncertain. V was clipped by 1 base and J by 4 bases, with 10 bases between them. From germline, CDR1 is SQVTM and CDR2 ANQGSEA. The CDR3 runs to 13 residues. Here the CDR3 reads CSVEGMYGYGYTF. Written as DNA, the CDR3 is TGCAGCGTTGAAGGGATGTATGGCTATGGCTACACCTTC.

This clonotype showed up just a few times. The chain joins TRBV15 to TRBJ2-2; 7 bases line up with TRBD2. The CDR3 has 15 amino acids. V gave up 5 bases and J gave up 6 bases; unmatched junction bases: 9. CDR1 is LNHNV, CDR2 YYDKDF, per germline (reference sequence). The CDR3 DNA is TGTGCCACCAGCGGGAAGGGCGGGAGAGCCGGGGAGCTGTTTTTT. The encoded protein is CATSGKGGRAGELFF.

Only a few counts were recorded for this clonotype. CDR3 DNA: TGTGCCACCAGTGGTCGAAGGGGACTAGCGCCCGGGGGCAATGAGCAGTTCTTC. Translation gives CATSGRRGLAPGGNEQFF. The chain carries TRBV24-1 and TRBJ2-1; TRBD2 matches 10 bases. The CDR3 contains 18 residues. Germline values: CDR1 KGHDR, CDR2 SFDVKD. Losses at the gene ends were 5 bases for V and 6 bases for J; bases not matched to a gene: 15.

The genes are TRBV30 and TRBJ1-5; D gene ambiguous. The length of the CDR3 is 15 residues. V lost 0 bases and J 0 bases, leaving 9 bases between the germline ends. CDR1 and CDR2 (germline): GTSNPN, SVGIG (reference sequence). The CDR3 DNA reads TGTGCCTGGAGTGTAGCCGGGATTAGCAATCAGCCCCAGCATTTT. Its translation: CAWSVAGISNQPQHF.

This clonotype came up once. The chain carries TRBV7-9 and TRBJ2-5, with D maybe TRBD1 (6 bases). The CDR3 extends over 16 amino acids. The germline V gene has CDR1 SEHNR and CDR2 FQNEAQ (reference sequence). Between the trimmed V and J ends, which lost 5 bases and 3 bases, there was a span of 19 bases. Written as DNA, the CDR3 is TGTGCCAGCAGCCCAGGGACACAGCAGATGAAAGAGACCCAGTACTTC. It codes for CASSPGTQQMKETQYF.

The chain couples TRBV27 to TRBJ1-1; D is undetermined. Germline CDR1 reads MNHEY; CDR2 reads SMNVEV (reference sequence). The CDR3 has 13 amino acids. Deletions cut 0 bases from V and 3 bases from J, with 5 bases between. The CDR3 sequence is CASSLSVDTEAFF. The CDR3 DNA reads as TGTGCCAGCAGTTTATCGGTGGACACTGAAGCTTTCTTT.

The V call is TRBV9, the J call TRBJ1-2; D is possibly TRBD1 (6 bases). The CDR3 loop spans 17 amino acids. Trimming removed 4 bases at V and 2 bases at J, with 21 bases between. CDR1 and CDR2 (germline): SGDLS, YYNGEE. CDR3 coding DNA: TGTGCCAGCAGCCCCAACGGCGGGGGCAGTTTAAACTATGGCTACACCTTC. It specifies CASSPNGGGSLNYGYTF.

The table lists this clonotype with a few counts. The chain is built from TRBV29-1 and TRBJ2-5; 7 nucleotides agree with TRBD2. The trim removed 6 bases at V and 3 bases at J, leaving 16 bases unmatched. In germline, CDR1 is SQVTM, CDR2 ANQGSEA. The CDR3 runs to 16 residues. The CDR3 sequence: CSVLLRRAGLKETQYF. The DNA of the CDR3 is TGCAGCGTCCTGCTACGGCGAGCGGGGCTTAAAGAGACCCAGTACTTC.